This entry lists 8 T cell receptor beta chains sequenced from one sample in a study of blood T cell repertoires in COVID-19. The table came from immunoSEQ multiplex PCR; TCRdb's copy has only in-frame clones and leaves some out. Altogether about 180,000 clones are present, roughly 80% being singletons, with the ten largest covering around 15%. Input material: PBMCs or T cells enriched from blood (not recorded which). The source is a man aged 55 to 70 who had been exposed to COVID-19.

The chain combines TRBV2 with TRBJ1-4; TRBD1 might be the D (5 bases). Germline CDR1 is SNHLY and CDR2 is FYNNEI. This CDR3 region has 17 residues. The V end lost 3 bases, the J end lost 5 bases, and 19 bases lay between the germline ends. For the CDR3, the DNA is TGTGCCAGCAGTGACGCCTTAGTGGGGGGGTTAAATGAAAAACTGTTTTTT. Translation gives CASSDALVGGLNEKLFF.

The rearrangement links TRBV13 to TRBJ1-2, with 8 bases matching TRBD1. V lost 0 bases to trimming and J lost 4 bases; unmatched junction nucleotides: 7. CDR3 length: 16 amino acids. The germline CDR1 and CDR2 sequences are PRHDT and FYEKMQ (reference sequence). For the CDR3, the DNA is TGTGCCAGCAGCTTAGGGGGGACAGGTCGAGGCTATGGCTACACCTTC. Residues: CASSLGGTGRGYGYTF.

J is TRBJ2-1 and V is TRBV10-3; tentative D call: TRBD1 (6 bases). The CDR3 consists of 14 residues. V was clipped by 5 bases and J by 0 bases, with 8 bases between them. CDR1 is ENHRY, CDR2 SYGVKD, per germline. The CDR3 protein is CAISKDSSYNEQFF. Here the CDR3 DNA reads TGTGCCATCAGTAAGGACAGCTCCTACAATGAGCAGTTCTTC.

The chain is built from TRBV2 and TRBJ1-4; D is ambiguous. Trimming removed 1 base from V and 7 bases from J, with 13 bases in between. CDR1 and CDR2 from the germline V gene are SNHLY and FYNNEI. This CDR3 is built from 15 residues. The CDR3 region is CASSEESGIGEKLFF. The CDR3 region has the DNA TGTGCCAGCAGTGAAGAGAGCGGCATCGGTGAAAAACTGTTTTTT.

The J gene is TRBJ2-1, the V gene TRBV9, with 8 positions matching TRBD1. Germline V gene lookup returns CDR1 SGDLS and CDR2 YYNGEE. V gave up 1 base and J gave up 1 base; unmatched junction bases: 1. The length of the CDR3 is 15 residues. CDR3 amino acids: CASSVRQGSYNEQFF. DNA for the CDR3: TGTGCCAGCAGCGTACGACAGGGGTCCTACAATGAGCAGTTCTTC.

The genes are TRBV30 and TRBJ1-2, with TRBD1 matching 7 bases. The V segment lost 3 bases and the J segment 7 bases; nucleotides outside the gene matches: 11. The CDR3 is 14 residues long. Germline loops: CDR1 GTSNPN, CDR2 SVGIG (reference sequence). CDR3 sequence: CAWRGPGGFGGYTF. DNA for the CDR3: TGTGCCTGGAGGGGACCAGGGGGGTTTGGTGGCTACACCTTC. The full variable domain, completed using reference TRBV30 and TRBJ1-2, is SQTIHQWPATLVQPVGSPLSLECTVEGTSNPNLYWYRQAAGRGLQLLFYSVGIGQISSEVPQNLSASRPQDRQFILSSKKLLLSDSGFYLCAWRGPGGFGGYTFGSGTRLTVV.

V and J are TRBV19 and TRBJ2-7, with 11 bases matching TRBD2. V was pared by 4 bases and J by 6 bases, with 8 bases of the junction left unmatched. CDR3 size: 15 residues. Germline V gives CDR1 LNHDA, CDR2 SQIVND (reference sequence). CDR3 protein: CASSSPTSGTFEQYF. In nucleotides, the CDR3 is TGTGCCAGTAGTAGCCCGACTAGCGGGACGTTCGAGCAGTACTTC.

CDR3 residues: CASSLSSWDRGIASFF. The CDR3 DNA is TGTGCCAGCAGTTTATCGTCTTGGGACAGGGGTATCGCCTCTTTCTTT. The V and J genes are TRBV27 and TRBJ1-1; 10 bases map to TRBD1. Germline values: CDR1 MNHEY, CDR2 SMNVEV (reference sequence). Losses at the gene ends were 0 bases for V and 12 bases for J; bases not matched to a gene: 13. The CDR3 contains 16 residues.